These T cell receptor beta chains were read from a single sample in a study of identical twins. MiXCR, applied by TCRdb to the 5' RACE reads, yields one record per CDR3 protein. The table lists under 500,000 distinct CDR3 sequences, 13% to 15% of them singletons. These data also featured in a second study, about yellow fever vaccine responses in identical twins.

The sequencing input was CD4+ T cells sorted from blood. These receptors all come from a woman under 30 in good health. Each CDR3 is given with its conserved first and last residue. The order of the fields is CDR3 DNA, CDR3 protein, D gene, V gene, J gene, clone size. A D gene is named only where the DNA matches it firmly. Clone size is shown for a subset of rows, as once, few, many or a class of expanded clone.

CDR3nt: TGTGCCAGCAGTTTGGAGGGAGCCAAAAACATTCAGTACTTC; CDR3aa: CASSLEGAKNIQYF; d_gene: -; v_gene: TRBV5-1; j_gene: TRBJ2-4; abundance: many
CDR3nt: TGTGCCAGCAGCCAAGATAGGAGGGCCGAGCAGTTCTTC; CDR3aa: CASSQDRRAEQFF; d_gene: -; v_gene: TRBV3-1; j_gene: TRBJ2-1; abundance: few
CDR3nt: TGTGCCAGCAGTTTATCACCCCTCCAAGAGACCCAGTACTTC; CDR3aa: CASSLSPLQETQYF; d_gene: -; v_gene: TRBV27; j_gene: TRBJ2-5; abundance: many
CDR3nt: TGTGCCAGTACGTTAGGGAGTCAGGGCGAGCAGTACTTC; CDR3aa: CASTLGSQGEQYF; d_gene: -; v_gene: TRBV7-8; j_gene: TRBJ2-7; abundance: few
CDR3nt: TGTGCCACCAGCAGAGAAAAGGGGATCACAGATACGCAGTATTTT; CDR3aa: CATSREKGITDTQYF; d_gene: -; v_gene: TRBV15; j_gene: TRBJ2-3; abundance: few
CDR3nt: TGTGCCGCTAAAGACGGGAACACTGAAGCTTTCTTT; CDR3aa: CAAKDGNTEAFF; d_gene: -; v_gene: TRBV19; j_gene: TRBJ1-1; abundance: -
CDR3nt: TGTGCCAGTAGTATCCCCGGACTAGCGGGAATCGGAGATACGCAGTATTTT; CDR3aa: CASSIPGLAGIGDTQYF; d_gene: TRBD2; v_gene: TRBV19; j_gene: TRBJ2-3; abundance: few
CDR3nt: TGTGCCAGCAGCTTGACAGGGCCTGAAAACATTCAGTACTTC; CDR3aa: CASSLTGPENIQYF; d_gene: TRBD1; v_gene: TRBV7-2; j_gene: TRBJ2-4; abundance: many
CDR3nt: TGCAGTGTGGTTCATGGGGTCCGAGAGACCCAGTACTTC; CDR3aa: CSVVHGVRETQYF; d_gene: -; v_gene: TRBV20-1; j_gene: TRBJ2-5; abundance: few
CDR3nt: TGTGCCAGCAGCTTGGTGAGACTAGCGGGATCCTACGAGCAGTACTTC; CDR3aa: CASSLVRLAGSYEQYF; d_gene: TRBD2; v_gene: TRBV5-8; j_gene: TRBJ2-7; abundance: -
CDR3nt: TGTGCCAGCAGCACGCGGGACGGTGAAGCTTTCTTT; CDR3aa: CASSTRDGEAFF; d_gene: -; v_gene: TRBV7-9; j_gene: TRBJ1-1; abundance: -
CDR3nt: TGCGCCAGCAGCTTGTGGCGGTCTCGCACAGATACGCAGTATTTT; CDR3aa: CASSLWRSRTDTQYF; d_gene: -; v_gene: TRBV5-1; j_gene: TRBJ2-3; abundance: few
CDR3nt: TGTGCCAGCAGTTACTCGTTGAGGGCCGGGGCCAACGTCCTGACTTTC; CDR3aa: CASSYSLRAGANVLTF; d_gene: -; v_gene: TRBV6-5; j_gene: TRBJ2-6; abundance: -
CDR3nt: TGTGCCAGCAGTCTCCTGGACAGGTCCGGGGGCGAGCAGTACTTC; CDR3aa: CASSLLDRSGGEQYF; d_gene: -; v_gene: TRBV2; j_gene: TRBJ2-7; abundance: few
CDR3nt: TGTGCCAGCAGCCAAGAATCACTAGCGGGGGGGTACAATGAGCAGTTCTTC; CDR3aa: CASSQESLAGGYNEQFF; d_gene: TRBD2; v_gene: TRBV3-1; j_gene: TRBJ2-1; abundance: few
CDR3nt: TGTGCCAGCAACCGACTAGCGGGGGACCACTACGAGCAGTACTTC; CDR3aa: CASNRLAGDHYEQYF; d_gene: TRBD2; v_gene: TRBV6-1; j_gene: TRBJ2-7; abundance: -
CDR3nt: TGTGCCAGCACTGGAGGACAGGGCTATTGGACCCAGTACTTC; CDR3aa: CASTGGQGYWTQYF; d_gene: TRBD1; v_gene: TRBV2; j_gene: TRBJ2-5; abundance: -
CDR3nt: TGTGCCAGCGGAGGAAACGGTAATGAGCAGTTCTTC; CDR3aa: CASGGNGNEQFF; d_gene: -; v_gene: TRBV6-4; j_gene: TRBJ2-1; abundance: -
CDR3nt: TGTGCCAGCAGCCCGCCGGGAGTACGGGCCGAGCAGTTCTTC; CDR3aa: CASSPPGVRAEQFF; d_gene: -; v_gene: TRBV27; j_gene: TRBJ2-1; abundance: few
CDR3nt: TGTGCCAGCAGTTTAGGGATTGCCTACGAGCAGTACTTC; CDR3aa: CASSLGIAYEQYF; d_gene: -; v_gene: TRBV12-3/TRBV12-4; j_gene: TRBJ2-7; abundance: few
CDR3nt: TGTGCCAGCAAAGGTAGCAATGAGCAGTTCTTC; CDR3aa: CASKGSNEQFF; d_gene: -; v_gene: TRBV28; j_gene: TRBJ2-1; abundance: few
CDR3nt: TGCGCCAGCAGCTTGTACGGGACAGCGAACACCGGGGAGCTGTTTTTT; CDR3aa: CASSLYGTANTGELFF; d_gene: TRBD1; v_gene: TRBV5-1; j_gene: TRBJ2-2; abundance: many